This T cell receptor beta chain was recorded in a study of neurological immune-mediated disorders. The cDNA came from 5'RACE with 10-nucleotide random UMIs. Every sequencing run returned over 200 million TCR-beta sequences, which were derived from 15-18 subjects. TCRdb analysed the 5' RACE reads with MiXCR anew, one entry per CDR3 protein. The sample has about 21,000 distinct CDR3 sequences, around 14% seen once. By share, this clonotype ranks as medium-sized. Its antigen is as yet unknown. Points from the study as a whole: The study found the most TCR clonal expansion in HTLV-1-associated myelopathy and the least in multiple sclerosis, below healthy controls.

The CDR3 consists of 15 residues. V was trimmed by 3 bases and J by 2 bases, leaving 15 bases between them. The germline V gene has CDR1 DFQATT and CDR2 SNEGSKA (reference sequence). Source material: PBMCs. The sequence was collected from a female donor with HTLV-1-associated myelopathy (HAM/TSP). The rearrangement joins TRBV20-1 to TRBJ2-3; D may correspond to TRBD1 or TRBD2 (5 bases each). CDR3 sequence reads: CSASWGNPLTDTQYF. The CDR3 bases are TGCAGTGCTAGCTGGGGGAACCCCCTCACAGATACGCAGTATTTT.